This TCR beta chain was recovered during a study of shared clonotypes between healthy human individuals. Study summary: Contributing individuals were two females and three males aged 18 to 49.

Every contributor of samples was a Caucasian grown-up residing in Nashville, Tennessee. Input per replicate PCR of unsorted PBMC was 300 ng DNA, corresponding to 33,000 or so T cell genomes. Profiling relied on immunoSEQ multiplex PCR, and the TCRdb table lists in-frame clones only, not all of them. The sample records fewer than 600,000 clones, approximately 71% being singletons. There are 15 residues in the CDR3. CDR1 KGHSH and CDR2 LQKENI come from the germline V gene. J was trimmed by 3 bases and V by 3 bases; bases with no gene match: 4. The sequence was collected from a woman between 40 and 50 years old in good health. Some clones in this sample may be carry-over from other donors' samples. Sequenced material: PBMCs. The chain recombines TRBV18 with TRBJ1-5; 8 bases match TRBD1. The CDR3: CASSPGQGLNQPQHF. Here the CDR3 DNA reads TGTGCCAGCTCACCCGGACAGGGACTCAATCAGCCCCAGCATTTT.